These T cell receptor beta chains were read from a single sample in a study of breast tumors, draining lymph nodes, adjacent tissues. From the multiplex PCR reads, TCRdb called clonotypes with MiXCR, one entry per CDR3 protein. The table lists fewer than 80,000 distinct CDR3 sequences, around two fifths of them singletons. The specimen was breast tumor tissue. The receptors were gathered from a female donor with breast cancer. Some clones in this sample may be carry-over from other donors' samples. Each CDR3 is given with its conserved first and last residue. A D gene is named only where the DNA matches it firmly. Part of the rows lack a size; the others show once, few, many or a class for expanded clones.

d_call j_call clone_size cdr3_length v_call cdr3_nt cdr3_aa
NA TRBJ1-4 NA 8 TRBV29-1 TGCAGCGGAGAAAAACTGTTTTTT CSGEKLFF
NA TRBJ1-2 NA 12 TRBV24-1 TGTGCCCGACTCAGGGGTAACTATGGCTACACCTTC CARLRGNYGYTF
NA TRBJ1-4 many 15 TRBV20-1 TGCAGTGCTAGGAAGGGACTAACAACTAATGAAAAACTGTTTTTT CSARKGLTTNEKLFF
NA TRBJ1-1 few 16 TRBV7-9 TGTGCCAGCAGCTCGGTAGGTGTACGGTCGAACACTGAAGCTTTCTTT CASSSVGVRSNTEAFF
TRBD2 TRBJ2-5 NA 14 TRBV9 TGTGCCAGCAGCGTAGGGACTAGCCAAGAGACCCAGTACTTC CASSVGTSQETQYF
TRBD1 TRBJ1-2 many 13 TRBV7-9 TGTGCCAGCAGCTTGGACAGGGACTATGGCTACACCTTC CASSLDRDYGYTF
TRBD1 TRBJ2-2 many 15 TRBV12-3/TRBV12-4 TGTGCCAGCAGTATTAGGACAGGGGGCCCCGGGGAGCTGTTTTTT CASSIRTGGPGELFF
NA TRBJ1-6 NA 17 TRBV11-1 TGTGCCAGCAGCTCGGGACTAGCGGGTGTCCGGGATTCACCCCTCCACTTT CASSSGLAGVRDSPLHF
TRBD1 TRBJ1-5 NA 15 TRBV6-5 TGTGCCAGCAGCCCTTGGGGACAGGGGAATCAGCCCCAGCATTTT CASSPWGQGNQPQHF
NA TRBJ1-6 NA 17 TRBV5-1 TGCGCCAGCAGCTTGGCCAGGGGAGGGGAATATAATTCACCCCTCCACTTT CASSLARGGEYNSPLHF
NA TRBJ1-4 NA 16 TRBV11-2 TGTGCCAGCAGCTTAGGTCGAGCGGGAGGGGGGGAAAAACTGTTTTTT CASSLGRAGGGEKLFF
TRBD2 TRBJ2-7 NA 14 TRBV10-3 TGTGCCATCAGGGAGAGCGGGGGCTCCTACGAGCAGTACTTC CAIRESGGSYEQYF
NA TRBJ2-7 many 13 TRBV6-5 TGTGCCAGCAGCCGACAGGGCGCGGGGGAGCAGTACTTC CASSRQGAGEQYF
TRBD1 TRBJ1-1 NA 14 TRBV12-3/TRBV12-4 TGTGCCAGCAGTAGACAGGGAGGGGGAACTGAAGCTTTCTTT CASSRQGGGTEAFF